This entry lists 30 T cell receptor beta chains sequenced from one sample in a study of cytomegalovirus exposure and HLA in healthy donors. A multiplex PCR was run with 60 Vbeta primers and 13 Jbeta primers. TCRdb keeps only in-frame clones here, not all; method: immunoSEQ multiplex PCR. The data show around 150,000 clones, around nine tenths seen once. The sample taken for sequencing was PBMCs. The receptors were sampled from a woman aged 18-29 years in good health and CMV-seronegative.

The V call is TRBV5-1, the J call TRBJ2-7; maybe TRBD1 (5 bases). CDR1 and CDR2 (germline): SGHRS, YFSETQ. The CDR3 sequence is 15 residues long. Trimming pared 4 bases from V and 5 bases from J, leaving 19 bases between. CDR3 nucleotide sequence: TGCGCCAGCAGCGTTCCCGGACACCCGCGCCACGAGCAGTACTTC. It translates to CASSVPGHPRHEQYF.

The chain uses TRBV2 and TRBJ2-2, with D possibly being TRBD1 (6 bases). This CDR3 comprises 12 residues. Germline CDR1 SNHLY, CDR2 FYNNEI. Trimming left V 7 bases short and J 7 bases short, with 10 bases between. In nucleotides, the CDR3 is TGTGCCAGCACAGGGGTGTACGGGGAGCTGTTTTTT. It specifies CASTGVYGELFF.

The chain combines TRBV21-1 with TRBJ1-2. TRBV21-1 is reported as a pseudogene. The length of the CDR3 is 12 residues. CDR3: CASGPEVVGYTF. In DNA, the CDR3 is TGTGCCAGCGGCCCAGAGGTGGTGGGCTACACCTTC.

V is TRBV28 and J is TRBJ2-7; 9 bases match TRBD2. The CDR3 length is 14 residues. The germline CDR1 and CDR2 sequences are MDHEN and SYDVKM. V shed 5 bases and J 3 bases; nucleotides not matched to a gene: 5. The CDR3 spells CASSVSGSIYEQYF. In DNA form, the CDR3 reads TGTGCCAGCAGTGTTAGCGGGAGCATCTACGAGCAGTACTTC.

The chain carries TRBV4-2 and TRBJ2-1; D gene ambiguous. The CDR3 loop spans 15 amino acids. Germline loops: CDR1 LGHNA, CDR2 YNFKEQ. Trimming took 0 bases from V and 1 from J, leaving 7 bases between them. In nucleotides, the CDR3 is TGTGCCAGCAGCCAAGATTTGACTTCCTACAATGAGCAGTTCTTC. Its protein product is CASSQDLTSYNEQFF.

The rearrangement joins TRBV6-6 to TRBJ2-3; 8 bases map to TRBD1. Trimming removed 6 bases from V and 3 bases from J; junction bases left unmatched: 8. Germline values: CDR1 MNHNY, CDR2 SVGAGI (reference sequence). The CDR3 contains 15 residues. The chain's CDR3 is CASRRQGSGTDTQYF. The DNA for the CDR3 is TGTGCCAGCAGGCGACAGGGGTCCGGAACAGATACGCAGTATTTT.

The rearrangement links TRBV28 to TRBJ2-1; D remains unclear. There are 14 residues in the CDR3. The V end was cut by 6 bases, the J end by 6 bases, with 15 bases between. Germline V CDR1 and CDR2: MDHEN, SYDVKM. The CDR3 nucleotides are TGTGCCAGCAGCCCCGCCCCTCTCGGCAATGAGCAGTTCTTC. Its protein is CASSPAPLGNEQFF.

The rearrangement uses TRBV7-2 and TRBJ2-5; 7 bases align to TRBD2. V lost 3 bases, J lost 5 bases, and 6 bases stayed unmatched. CDR3 length: 14 residues. Germline V CDR1 and CDR2: SGHTA, FQGNSA. CDR3 loop: CASSFAGGRETQYF. The CDR3 DNA follows: TGTGCCAGCAGCTTCGCCGGGGGGAGGGAGACCCAGTACTTC.

This clone appeared once. This rearrangement joins TRBV30 to TRBJ1-4, with 7 bases that match TRBD1. The length of the CDR3 is 15 residues. Germline assignment: CDR1 GTSNPN and CDR2 SVGIG (reference sequence). J gave up 0 bases and V 4 bases, and 5 bases lay outside the gene matches. Written as DNA, the CDR3 is TGTGCCTGGAACCGACAGGGAGCAACTAATGAAAAACTGTTTTTT. Its protein is CAWNRQGATNEKLFF. The whole variable domain, filled in from reference TRBV30 and TRBJ1-4, reads SQTIHQWPATLVQPVGSPLSLECTVEGTSNPNLYWYRQAAGRGLQLLFYSVGIGQISSEVPQNLSASRPQDRQFILSSKKLLLSDSGFYLCAWNRQGATNEKLFFGSGTQLSVL.

The V call is TRBV21-1, the J call TRBJ2-5; the table's D call, TRBD1, has no DNA check behind it. TRBV21-1 is a pseudogene locus. CDR3 length: 16 residues. This chain's CDR3 is CASSKIWYSLQETQYF. In DNA, the CDR3 is TGTGCCAGCAGCAAAATTTGGTACAGCCTCCAAGAGACCCAGTACTTC.

This clone appeared a single time. This chain uses TRBV5-1 with TRBJ2-3; 11 nucleotides agree with TRBD2. The length of the CDR3 is 14 residues. Germline V lookup: CDR1 SGHRS, CDR2 YFSETQ. V lost 5 bases, J lost 5 bases, and 4 bases stayed unmatched. Here the CDR3 reads CASSTGTSGDTQYF. The DNA of the CDR3 is TGCGCCAGCAGTACCGGGACTAGCGGAGATACGCAGTATTTT.

The rearrangement uses TRBV2 and TRBJ1-2, with TRBD1 matching 7 bases. Germline V gene sequence: CDR1 SNHLY, CDR2 FYNNEI. J gave up 7 bases and V 0 bases, and 2 bases lay outside the gene matches. The CDR3 length is 13 residues. CDR3 region: CASSEAPGGGYTF. For the CDR3, the DNA is TGTGCCAGCAGTGAAGCCCCAGGGGGTGGCTACACCTTC.

This clone was observed a single time. This sequence joins TRBV27 and TRBJ1-1; 8 bases map to TRBD1. The CDR3 runs to 14 residues. The J segment lost 3 bases and the V segment lost 7 bases, leaving 7 bases of the junction unmatched. The germline V gene has CDR1 MNHEY and CDR2 SMNVEV (reference sequence). CDR3 coding DNA: TGTGCCAGCAAGATACAGGGGGGTGACACTGAAGCTTTCTTT. Encoded protein: CASKIQGGDTEAFF.

The chain uses TRBV19 and TRBJ2-7; 7 bases align to TRBD2. The germline V gene has CDR1 LNHDA and CDR2 SQIVND (reference sequence). The V gene end was trimmed by 6 bases and the J gene end by 5 bases; junction bases not matched to a gene: 10. CDR3 length equals 14 residues. CDR3 DNA sequence: TGTGCCAGTAGGGAGTTGGGGGGGAGTAACGAGCAGTACTTC. Protein product: CASRELGGSNEQYF.

The V and J genes are TRBV27 and TRBJ1-1, with D tentatively TRBD1 (6 bases). V was shortened by 5 bases and J by 7 bases, with 14 bases between the two germline ends. The germline CDR1 and CDR2 sequences are MNHEY and SMNVEV (reference sequence). The CDR3 spans 13 residues. CDR3 DNA sequence: TGTGCCAGCAGTCCAGGGACAAGTCTTGAAGCTTTCTTT. Protein product: CASSPGTSLEAFF.

This clone was recorded a few times. The J gene is TRBJ2-7, the V gene TRBV11-3, with a weak D call TRBD1 (5 bases). Germline V gene data show CDR1 as SGHNT and CDR2 as YENEEA. This CDR3 contains 14 residues. The V end lost 0 bases, the J end lost 4 bases, and 10 bases lay between the germline ends. The DNA for the CDR3 is TGTGCCAGCAGCTTAGATCCGCAGGGATACGAGCAGTACTTC. As protein: CASSLDPQGYEQYF.

CDR3 DNA: TGTGCCAGCAGCGGAGGGACAGGGAGCCTCGGCGACTATGGCTACACCTTC. Its translation is CASSGGTGSLGDYGYTF. The chain links TRBV9 to TRBJ1-2; 9 bases are a match to TRBD1. Germline CDR1 is SGDLS and CDR2 is YYNGEE. This CDR3 has 17 amino acids. Trimming took 3 bases from V and 3 from J; bases not matched to a gene: 12. Combining the CDR3 with reference TRBV9 and TRBJ1-2 gives the whole variable domain DSGVTQTPKHLITATGQRVTLRCSPRSGDLSVYWYQQSLDQGLQFLIQYYNGEERAKGNILERFSAQQFPDLHSELNLSSLELGDSALYFCASSGGTGSLGDYGYTFGSGTRLTVV.

The chain employs TRBV25-1 and TRBJ2-7; 12 bases map to TRBD1. The ends lost 6 bases at V and 10 bases at J; junction bases unmatched: 7. Looked up from germline, CDR1 is MGHDK and CDR2 is SYGVNS. The CDR3 consists of 13 residues. CDR3 nucleotides: TGTGCCAGCAGGGGACAGGGGGCGAACCCCCAGTACTTC. It translates to CASRGQGANPQYF.

This rearrangement joins TRBV27 to TRBJ2-3, with D tentatively TRBD2 (5 bases). The CDR3 spans 16 residues. Germline V gives CDR1 MNHEY, CDR2 SMNVEV (reference sequence). Trimming cost V 5 bases and J 0 bases, with 15 bases left between them. The CDR3 reads CASSHSAVGSTDTQYF. The CDR3 DNA sequence: TGTGCCAGCAGTCATTCAGCGGTGGGGAGCACAGATACGCAGTATTTT.

This sequence joins TRBV10-1 and TRBJ2-5; TRBD2 matches at 12 bases. The CDR3 is 15 residues long. Germline V gene data show CDR1 as WNHNN and CDR2 as SYGVQD (reference sequence). With V trimmed by 9 bases and J by 7 bases, 12 bases remained unmatched. Written as DNA, the CDR3 is TGCGCCAGACGGTTCCGGACTAGCGGGAAGGGGACCCAGTACTTC. Its translation is CARRFRTSGKGTQYF.

The V call is TRBV5-4, the J call TRBJ2-2; TRBD1 might be the D (5 bases). V lost 2 bases, J lost 5 bases, and 7 bases lay in between. Germline V gene lookup returns CDR1 SGHNT and CDR2 YYREEE (reference sequence). This CDR3 comprises 13 residues. DNA of the CDR3: TGTGCCAGCAGCTTAAAGGGGACCGGGGAGCTGTTTTTT. This translates into CASSLKGTGELFF.

The rearrangement joins TRBV5-4 to TRBJ2-7; 7 bases align to TRBD1. Per the germline V gene, CDR1 is SGHNT and CDR2 is YYREEE (reference sequence). The CDR3 contains 12 residues. The junction had 1 base not matched to a gene; V was cut back by 4 bases and J by 3 bases. CDR3 residues: CASSRDSYEQYF. As DNA, the CDR3 is TGTGCCAGCAGCAGGGACAGCTACGAGCAGTACTTC. Together with reference TRBV5-4 and TRBJ2-7, the CDR3 gives the full variable domain: ETGVTQSPTHLIKTRGQQVTLRCSSQSGHNTVSWYQQALGQGPQFIFQYYREEENGRGNFPPRFSGLQFPNYSSELNVNALELDDSALYLCASSRDSYEQYFGPGTRLTVT.

This rearrangement joins TRBV18 to TRBJ1-1; D may be TRBD1 (5 bases). CDR1 is KGHSH and CDR2 is LQKENI in the germline V gene. CDR3 size: 14 residues. V was shortened by 3 bases and J by 4 bases, with 12 bases between the two germline ends. The CDR3 DNA reads as TGTGCCAGCTCACCGGCGTCGGGGGTCACTGAAGCTTTCTTT. Its translation: CASSPASGVTEAFF.

This chain uses TRBV6-4 with TRBJ2-7; TRBD1 is a possible D gene (6 bases). V lost 3 bases and J lost 4, with 13 bases in between. Germline V gene sequence: CDR1 MRHNA, CDR2 SNTAGT. The CDR3 is 14 amino acids. This CDR3 reads CASSDWTESYEQYF. The CDR3, as DNA: TGTGCCAGCAGTGATTGGACAGAGAGTTACGAGCAGTACTTC.

This clone appeared a single time. The CDR3: CAWIQGSLNTEAFF. CDR3 bases: TGTGCCTGGATACAGGGGTCATTGAACACTGAAGCTTTCTTT. The chain couples TRBV30 to TRBJ1-1, with 7 bases identical to TRBD1. Germline CDR1 reads GTSNPN; CDR2 reads SVGIG (reference sequence). The CDR3 is 14 residues long. Trimming removed 4 bases from V and 0 bases from J; junction bases left unmatched: 5.

Note on this clone: Other DNA sequences from this sample encode an identical CDR3 as well. V usage is TRBV6-5 and J usage is TRBJ1-3; 8 bases agree with TRBD1. Trimming at V came to 6 bases and at J to 1 base, leaving 5 bases not matched to a gene. Germline CDR1 MNHEY, CDR2 SVGAGI. This CDR3 comprises 15 residues. The CDR3 DNA reads as TGTGCCAGCAGCTTGGACAGGGCATCTGGAAACACCATATATTTT. Its protein is CASSLDRASGNTIYF.

The rearrangement uses TRBV5-1 and TRBJ2-1; D is uncertain. Trimming shortened V by 0 bases and J by 0 bases, and 10 bases separated the two germline ends. Germline-derived CDR1 and CDR2 are SGHRS and YFSETQ. The CDR3 covers 16 residues. CDR3 residues: CASSLALAISYNEQFF. CDR3 nucleotide sequence: TGCGCCAGCAGCTTGGCCTTAGCCATCTCCTACAATGAGCAGTTCTTC.

The V call is TRBV28, the J call TRBJ1-4; D remains ambiguous. Trimming shortened V by 8 bases and J by 0 bases, and 10 bases separated the two germline ends. The CDR3 has 14 amino acids. The germline V gene has CDR1 MDHEN and CDR2 SYDVKM. CDR3 sequence: CASVGEATNEKLFF. The CDR3 region has the DNA TGTGCCAGCGTGGGAGAGGCAACTAATGAAAAACTGTTTTTT. Full variable domain (rest looked up from reference TRBV28 and TRBJ1-4): DVKVTQSSRYLVKRTGEKVFLECVQDMDHENMFWYRQDPGLGLRLIYFSYDVKMKEKGDIPEGYSVSREKKERFSLILESASTNQTSMYLCASVGEATNEKLFFGSGTQLSVL.

The V and J genes are TRBV9 and TRBJ1-2, with 11 nucleotides matching TRBD1. Per the germline V gene, CDR1 is SGDLS and CDR2 is YYNGEE. The CDR3 is 13 amino acids. V lost 7 bases, J lost 8 bases, and 7 bases stayed unmatched. CDR3: CASGGQGAQGYTF. CDR3 bases: TGTGCCAGCGGAGGACAGGGGGCGCAAGGCTACACCTTC.

V is TRBV6-6 and J is TRBJ2-7; 13 positions agree with TRBD2. V lost 2 bases and J lost 5; bases outside the gene matches: 6. The CDR3 loop spans 16 amino acids. Germline-derived CDR1 and CDR2 are MNHNY and SVGAGI (reference sequence). CDR3 in amino acids: CASSYTGLAGADEQYF. The DNA of the CDR3 is TGTGCCAGCAGTTACACCGGACTAGCGGGAGCCGACGAGCAGTACTTC.